A single sample is the source of the 18 T cell receptor beta chains below, sequenced in a study of blood T cell repertoires in COVID-19. Produced via immunoSEQ multiplex PCR; TCRdb's table is partial and in-frame only. The profile covers about 230,000 clones, with 80% to 90% appearing a single time and around 2% taken by the ten largest. Sequencing was done on a sample of peripheral blood. All receptors come from a man aged 35 to 55 who had recovered from COVID-19.

The chain has TRBV6-5 and TRBJ2-5, with D perhaps matching TRBD2 (6 bases). The germline V and J ends were trimmed by 6 bases and 3 bases, with 14 bases remaining between them. The CDR3 runs 14 residues. Germline V gives CDR1 MNHEY, CDR2 SVGAGI. The CDR3: CASSTPGLKETQYF. The CDR3 DNA sequence: TGTGCCAGCAGCACGCCCGGACTAAAAGAGACCCAGTACTTC.

The chain couples TRBV5-5 to TRBJ2-7, with a possible D match to TRBD2 (5 bases). Germline V gene sequence: CDR1 SGHKS, CDR2 YYEKEE (reference sequence). Trimming took off 4 bases at V and 0 bases at J, with 11 bases between the two ends. The CDR3 runs to 14 residues. The CDR3 spells CASSPQRTSYEQYF. DNA of the CDR3: TGTGCCAGCAGCCCCCAGCGGACCTCCTACGAGCAGTACTTC. Combining the CDR3 with reference TRBV5-5 and TRBJ2-7 gives the whole variable domain DAGVTQSPTHLIKTRGQQVTLRCSPISGHKSVSWYQQVLGQGPQFIFQYYEKEERGRGNFPDRFSARQFPNYSSELNVNALLLGDSALYLCASSPQRTSYEQYFGPGTRLTVT.

The V and J genes are TRBV24-1 and TRBJ2-7; 8 bases map to TRBD1. This CDR3 region has 15 residues. Germline V gene data show CDR1 as KGHDR and CDR2 as SFDVKD. Trimming took 4 bases from V and 0 from J; bases not matched to a gene: 4. The CDR3 here is CATSDSGQGSYEQYF. The CDR3 DNA reads TGTGCCACCAGTGACTCAGGACAGGGCTCCTACGAGCAGTACTTC.

The chain combines TRBV6-2 or TRBV6-3 with TRBJ2-7, with TRBD2 identical over 12 bases. This CDR3 is built from 17 residues. With 2 bases clipped from V and 6 bases from J, the junction kept 11 bases outside the gene matches. Germline loops: CDR1 MNHEY, CDR2 SVGEGT. The CDR3 sequence is CASSYDPELAGGPEQYF. The CDR3 nucleotides read TGTGCCAGCAGTTACGACCCCGAACTAGCGGGAGGTCCCGAGCAGTACTTC.

The V and J genes are TRBV3-1 (or the pseudogene TRBV3-2) and TRBJ2-7; a possible D gene is TRBD2 (7 bases). V was cut by 8 bases and J by 4 bases, with 18 bases left in between. Germline values: CDR1 LGHDT, CDR2 YNNKEL (reference sequence). This CDR3 region has 14 residues. CDR3 sequence (DNA): TGTGCCAGCCGGGGGGCGGCGGGCAGGTACGAGCAGTACTTC. It specifies CASRGAAGRYEQYF.

The chain combines TRBV18 with TRBJ1-2; D is ambiguous. The CDR3 sequence is 15 residues long. Trimming shortened V by 0 bases and J by 3 bases, and 11 bases separated the two germline ends. Germline V CDR1 and CDR2: KGHSH, LQKENI. The CDR3 DNA sequence: TGTGCCAGCTCACCACCCGCCCAGGCCCACTATGGCTACACCTTC. Its protein is CASSPPAQAHYGYTF. The whole variable domain, filled in from reference TRBV18 and TRBJ1-2, reads NAGVMQNPRHLVRRRGQEARLRCSPMKGHSHVYWYRQLPEEGLKFMVYLQKENIIDESGMPKERFSAEFPKEGPSILRIQQVVRGDSAAYFCASSPPAQAHYGYTFGSGTRLTVV.

The chain recombines TRBV7-2 with TRBJ2-4; D perhaps matches TRBD2 (6 bases). CDR1 is SGHTA, CDR2 FQGNSA, per germline. This CDR3 contains 16 residues. Trimming took off 5 bases at V and 1 base at J, with 15 bases between the two ends. CDR3 DNA sequence: TGTGCCAGCAGCCTCCGTCCAGGGAGGGCCAAAAACATTCAGTACTTC. It encodes CASSLRPGRAKNIQYF.

The chain recombines TRBV29-1 with TRBJ1-1; D possibly corresponds to TRBD1 (5 bases). Germline V CDR1 and CDR2: SQVTM, ANQGSEA. The CDR3 has 13 residues. V was clipped by 4 bases and J by 1 base, with 10 bases between them. The CDR3 DNA is TGCAGCGTTGTCAAGGGGCAGAACACTGAAGCTTTCTTT. Its translation is CSVVKGQNTEAFF.

The chain joins TRBV4-1 to TRBJ2-1; the match to TRBD2 covers 10 bases. Germline V gene lookup returns CDR1 MGHRA and CDR2 YSYEKL. This CDR3 is 17 amino acids long. After removal of 2 bases from V and 0 bases from J, the junction contained 4 bases not matched to a gene. CDR3 sequence: CASSQRTSGTSYNEQFF. For the CDR3, the DNA is TGCGCCAGCAGCCAAAGGACTAGCGGAACCTCCTACAATGAGCAGTTCTTC.

The J gene is TRBJ2-3, the V gene TRBV12-3 or TRBV12-4; 8 bases align to TRBD2. V lost 7 bases to trimming and J lost 11 bases; unmatched junction nucleotides: 5. The CDR3 length is 11 residues. DNA for the CDR3: TGTGCCAGCACTACCGGGGGGGGGCAGTATTTT. Translated: CASTTGGGQYF.

This clone was observed once. In DNA form, the CDR3 reads TGTGCCATCAGTGGGGGACTAGCGGGAGAAGAGACCCAGTACTTC. This sequence encodes CAISGGLAGEETQYF. The chain couples TRBV10-3 to TRBJ2-5; 14 positions agree with TRBD2. The germline gives CDR1 ENHRY, CDR2 SYGVKD. V shed 4 bases and J 3 bases; nucleotides not matched to a gene: 1. The CDR3 has 15 amino acids.

The chain employs TRBV5-5 and TRBJ2-3; D not certain. The V gene's germline CDR1 is SGHKS and CDR2 YYEKEE (reference sequence). The V end lost 0 bases, the J end lost 1 base, and 6 bases lay between the germline ends. The CDR3 totals 14 residues. The CDR3 region has the DNA TGTGCCAGCAGCTTGGGAGCGCGCACAGATACGCAGTATTTT. Protein sequence: CASSLGARTDTQYF.

The rearrangement uses TRBV28 and TRBJ2-3, with 7 positions matching TRBD1. V lost 3 bases, J lost 4 bases, and 1 base stayed unmatched. Germline loops: CDR1 MDHEN, CDR2 SYDVKM. The length of the CDR3 is 13 residues. The DNA for the CDR3 is TGTGCCAGCAGTTTCAGGGGGTCAGATACGCAGTATTTT. Protein: CASSFRGSDTQYF.

The rearrangement links TRBV30 to TRBJ2-7; tentatively, D is TRBD2 (6 bases). Per germline, CDR1 GTSNPN and CDR2 SVGIG (reference sequence). Trimming removed 3 bases at V and 6 bases at J, with 15 bases between. The CDR3 has 13 residues. CDR3 region: CAWSRREAPEQYF. In DNA form, the CDR3 reads TGTGCCTGGAGCAGAAGGGAGGCCCCCGAGCAGTACTTC.

The genes are TRBV5-5 and TRBJ2-3; a possible D gene is TRBD2 (5 bases). The CDR3 is 15 amino acids. Deletions cut 0 bases from V and 0 bases from J, with 8 bases between. The germline gives CDR1 SGHKS, CDR2 YYEKEE (reference sequence). The CDR3 loop reads CASSLAAESTDTQYF. The CDR3 DNA follows: TGTGCCAGCAGCTTGGCAGCGGAGAGCACAGATACGCAGTATTTT.

This clone was observed once. This CDR3 is CASSQDLATSALNEQFF. In nucleotides, the CDR3 is TGCGCCAGCAGCCAAGATTTGGCGACTAGCGCATTAAATGAGCAGTTCTTC. The chain employs TRBV4-3 and TRBJ2-1; 8 bases align to TRBD2. The CDR3 loop spans 17 amino acids. Germline CDR1 and CDR2: LGHNA and YSLEER. The J segment lost 7 bases and the V segment lost 0 bases, leaving 11 bases of the junction unmatched.

The sample holds a few counts of this clone. The V call is TRBV25-1, the J call TRBJ1-4, with a possible D match to TRBD1 (6 bases). The CDR3 is 13 amino acids. Germline CDR1 and CDR2: MGHDK and SYGVNS. Trimming stripped 5 bases from V and 8 bases from J, with 12 bases between. The CDR3 loop is CASSPGTPEKLFF. DNA of the CDR3: TGTGCCAGCAGTCCCGGGACACCCGAAAAACTGTTTTTT. Full variable domain (remainder filled in from reference TRBV25-1 and TRBJ1-4): EADIYQTPRYLVIGTGKKITLECSQTMGHDKMYWYQQDPGMELHLIHYSYGVNSTEKGDLSSESTVSRIRTEHFPLTLESARPSHTSQYLCASSPGTPEKLFFGSGTQLSVL.

The chain joins TRBV10-3 to TRBJ2-1; 9 bases line up with TRBD2. Germline V gene data show CDR1 as ENHRY and CDR2 as SYGVKD. This CDR3 has 15 residues. V shed 4 bases, J shed 4 bases, and the junction held 5 bases outside the gene matches. The CDR3 DNA reads as TGTGCCATCAGTGTTGGGCTAGCGGGGTACAATGAGCAGTTCTTC. Its translation: CAISVGLAGYNEQFF.